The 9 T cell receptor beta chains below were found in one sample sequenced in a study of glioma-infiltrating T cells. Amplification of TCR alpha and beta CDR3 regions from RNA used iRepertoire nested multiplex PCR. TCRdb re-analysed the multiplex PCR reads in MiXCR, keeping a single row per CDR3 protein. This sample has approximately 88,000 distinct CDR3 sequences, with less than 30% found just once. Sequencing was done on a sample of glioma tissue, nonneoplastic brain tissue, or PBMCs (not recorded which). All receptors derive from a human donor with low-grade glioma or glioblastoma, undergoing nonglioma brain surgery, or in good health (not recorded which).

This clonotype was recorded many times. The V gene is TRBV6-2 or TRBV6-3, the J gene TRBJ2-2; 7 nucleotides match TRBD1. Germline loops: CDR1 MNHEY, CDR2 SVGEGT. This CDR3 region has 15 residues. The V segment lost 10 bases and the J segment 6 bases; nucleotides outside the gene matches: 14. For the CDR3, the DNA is TGTGCCACCCTAGGACAGGCCATATCTTCCGGGGAGCTGTTTTTT. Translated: CATLGQAISSGELFF.

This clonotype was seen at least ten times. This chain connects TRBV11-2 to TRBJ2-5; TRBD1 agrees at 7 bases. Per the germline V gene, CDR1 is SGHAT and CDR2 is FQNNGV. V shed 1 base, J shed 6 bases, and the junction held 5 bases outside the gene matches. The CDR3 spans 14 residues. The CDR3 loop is CASSLGQGVKTQYF. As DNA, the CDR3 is TGTGCCAGCAGCTTAGGGCAGGGGGTTAAGACCCAGTACTTC.

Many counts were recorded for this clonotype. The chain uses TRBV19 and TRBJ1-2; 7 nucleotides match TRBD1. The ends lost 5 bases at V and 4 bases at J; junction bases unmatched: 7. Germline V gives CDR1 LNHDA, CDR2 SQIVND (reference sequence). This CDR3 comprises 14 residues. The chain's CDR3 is CASSSHRGSYGYTF. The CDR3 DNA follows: TGTGCCAGTAGTTCGCACAGGGGCTCCTATGGCTACACCTTC.

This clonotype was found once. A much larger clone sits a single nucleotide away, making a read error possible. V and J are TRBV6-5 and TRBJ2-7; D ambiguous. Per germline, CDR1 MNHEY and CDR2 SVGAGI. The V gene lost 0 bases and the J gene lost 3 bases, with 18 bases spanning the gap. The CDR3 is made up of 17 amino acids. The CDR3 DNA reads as TGTGCCAGCAGTTACTCGATTCGGACCAAGGCGTACTACGAGCAGTACTTC. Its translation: CASSYSIRTKAYYEQYF.

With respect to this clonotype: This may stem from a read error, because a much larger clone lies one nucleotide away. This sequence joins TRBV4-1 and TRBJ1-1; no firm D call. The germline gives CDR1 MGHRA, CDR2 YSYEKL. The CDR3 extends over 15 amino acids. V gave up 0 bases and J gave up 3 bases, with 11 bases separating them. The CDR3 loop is CASSQDGQPHTEAFF. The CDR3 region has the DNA TGCGCCAGCAGCCAAGATGGGCAGCCACACACTGAAGCTTTCTTT.

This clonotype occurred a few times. The CDR3 here is CASSLVLAGASDTQYF. The CDR3 coding sequence is TGCGCCAGCAGCTTGGTACTAGCGGGAGCCTCAGATACGCAGTATTTT. V gene TRBV5-1 combines with J gene TRBJ2-3; the match to TRBD2 covers 11 bases. After removal of 0 bases from V and 4 bases from J, the junction contained 4 bases not matched to a gene. This CDR3 is 16 amino acids long. The V gene's germline CDR1 is SGHRS and CDR2 YFSETQ.

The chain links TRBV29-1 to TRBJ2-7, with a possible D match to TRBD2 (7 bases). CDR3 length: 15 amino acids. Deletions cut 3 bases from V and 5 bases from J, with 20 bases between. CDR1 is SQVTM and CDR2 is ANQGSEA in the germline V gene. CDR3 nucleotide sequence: TGCAGCGTTGACGGAATACCGGGGGGCTCGGACGAGCAGTACTTC. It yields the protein CSVDGIPGGSDEQYF.

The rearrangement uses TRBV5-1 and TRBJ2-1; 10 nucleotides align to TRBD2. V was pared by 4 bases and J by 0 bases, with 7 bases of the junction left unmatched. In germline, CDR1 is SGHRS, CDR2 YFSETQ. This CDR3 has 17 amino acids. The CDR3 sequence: CASSPRLAGPSYNEQFF. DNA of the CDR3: TGCGCCAGCAGCCCAAGACTAGCGGGCCCCTCCTACAATGAGCAGTTCTTC.

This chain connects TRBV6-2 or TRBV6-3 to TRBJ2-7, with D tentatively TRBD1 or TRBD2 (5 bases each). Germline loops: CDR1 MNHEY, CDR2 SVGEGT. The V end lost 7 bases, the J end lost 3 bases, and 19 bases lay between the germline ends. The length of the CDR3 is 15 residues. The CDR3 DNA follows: TGTGCCAGCACCTCCCATACTAGGGGAATCTACGAGCAGTACTTC. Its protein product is CASTSHTRGIYEQYF.